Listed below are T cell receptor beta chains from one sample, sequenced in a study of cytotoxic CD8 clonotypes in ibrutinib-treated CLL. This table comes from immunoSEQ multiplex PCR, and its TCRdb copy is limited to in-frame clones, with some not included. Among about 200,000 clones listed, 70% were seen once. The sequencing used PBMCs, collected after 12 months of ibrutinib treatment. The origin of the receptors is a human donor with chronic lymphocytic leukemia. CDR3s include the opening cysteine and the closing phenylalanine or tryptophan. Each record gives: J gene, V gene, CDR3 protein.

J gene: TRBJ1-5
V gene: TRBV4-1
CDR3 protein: CASSHGQGGSWSQPQHF

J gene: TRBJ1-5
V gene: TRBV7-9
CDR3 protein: CASSFEGSFGNQPQHF

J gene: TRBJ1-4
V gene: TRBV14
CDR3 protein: CASSQDWGPGGKLFF

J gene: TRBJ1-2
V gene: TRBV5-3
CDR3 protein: CARSVRGYTF

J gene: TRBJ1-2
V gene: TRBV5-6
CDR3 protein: CASSLTLRVNGYTF

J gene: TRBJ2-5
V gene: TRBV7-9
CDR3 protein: CASSLSMGQGEETQYF

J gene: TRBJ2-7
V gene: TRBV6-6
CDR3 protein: CASSPGGEQYF

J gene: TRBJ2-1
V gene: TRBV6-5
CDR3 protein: CASSRYRGEQFF

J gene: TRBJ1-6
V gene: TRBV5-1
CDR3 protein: CASSFDRIRASPLHF

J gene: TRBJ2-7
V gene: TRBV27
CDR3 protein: CASRRGQGFAEQYF

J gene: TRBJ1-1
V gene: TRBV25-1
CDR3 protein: CASSEVTGTEAFF

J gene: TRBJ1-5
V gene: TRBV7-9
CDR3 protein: CASSLMGSNQPQHF

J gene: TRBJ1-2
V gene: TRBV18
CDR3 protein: CASSGDSSANYGYTF

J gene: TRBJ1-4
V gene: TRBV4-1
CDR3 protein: CASSLAVGTGGVGEKLFF

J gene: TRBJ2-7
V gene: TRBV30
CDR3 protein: CAWSVTPSPGEQYF

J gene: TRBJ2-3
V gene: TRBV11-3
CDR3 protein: CASSLTASGSTDTQYF

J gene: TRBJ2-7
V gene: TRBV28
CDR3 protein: CASSYVSYEQYF